This T cell receptor (beta chain) is from a study of T-cell reconstitution after alpha-beta-depleted transplantation in children (dated by TCRdb to about 2016). At the level of the whole study: Using TCR repertoire profiling, the study followed T-cell immune reconstitution in a quantitative way in children after TCRalphabeta/CD19-depleted allogeneic hematopoietic cell transplantation.

Comment on this clonotype: What this receptor recognizes is not known. No base quality values were provided; no much bigger clone lies one nucleotide off.

The CDR3 covers 14 residues, taking in both the cysteine and the phenylalanine. The DNA shown is the 42-base CDR3, in frame from base 1. The method behind the library was PCR. Sequencing instrument: Illumina HiSeq 2500. TCR library preparation used molecular barcoding, with unique molecular identifiers applied to normalize quantification of the TCRbeta repertoire. TCRdb's own reprocessing of the public reads used fastp at Q25 and MiXCR and kept productive beta chains. Merged by CDR3 protein, the rows form single entries marked with the most common genes and DNA. The sample yields 200,000 to 300,000 distinct CDR3 sequences; 12% were counted once. In total, the top ten clones hold about 2.6% of the sample.

The sequence was obtained from a human donor who donated a stem cell graft to a child with acute lymphoblastic leukemia. Sequenced material: PBMCs from the stem cell graft donor, taken from the stem cell graft. Recombination joined TRBV21-1 with TRBJ1-1. TRBV21-1 is assigned pseudogene status. At the DNA level, the sequence is TGTGCCAGCACCCCTGGGGAGGGGAACACTGAAGCTTTCTTT. Its amino acids are CASTPGEGNTEAFF.